This passage covers 18 T cell receptor beta chains from one sample sequenced in a study of identical twins. TCRdb ran MiXCR on the 5' RACE reads and lists one entry per CDR3 protein. Among some 1,600,000 distinct CDR3 sequences listed, less than 40% were seen once. Sequences were obtained from cord blood. The receptors here all came from a newborn girl in good health.

CDR3 in amino acids: CSARIATGWTYEQYF. The CDR3 DNA follows: TGCAGTGCTAGAATCGCCACAGGGTGGACCTACGAGCAGTACTTC. The chain has TRBV20-1 and TRBJ2-7; D is perhaps TRBD1 (6 bases). This CDR3 contains 15 residues. CDR1 DFQATT and CDR2 SNEGSKA come from the germline V gene (reference sequence). Trimming left V 2 bases short and J 2 bases short, with 16 bases between.

This chain joins TRBV27 and TRBJ1-2; a possible D gene is TRBD1 (6 bases). This CDR3 comprises 14 residues. CDR1 and CDR2 (germline): MNHEY, SMNVEV (reference sequence). Between the trimmed V and J ends, which lost 4 bases and 1 base, there was a span of 10 bases. CDR3 sequence reads: CASSSHRVNYGYTF. CDR3 DNA: TGTGCCAGCAGTTCCCACAGGGTTAACTATGGCTACACCTTC.

This clonotype was seen many times. The rearrangement joins TRBV12-3 or TRBV12-4 to TRBJ2-1; D call uncertain. This CDR3 is 12 amino acids long. V was trimmed by 0 bases and J by 8 bases, leaving 5 bases between them. CDR3 in amino acids: CASSLAGDEQFF. The CDR3 region has the DNA TGTGCCAGCAGTTTAGCAGGAGATGAGCAGTTCTTC.

This clonotype has more than one count but fewer than ten. The chain combines TRBV18 with TRBJ1-2; TRBD1 matches 7 bases. V was pared by 2 bases and J by 4 bases, with 13 bases of the junction left unmatched. Germline loops: CDR1 KGHSH, CDR2 LQKENI. The CDR3 is 17 amino acids. CDR3: CASSPVQGNAGLYGYTF. CDR3 DNA sequence: TGTGCCAGCTCACCAGTACAGGGGAATGCGGGCCTCTATGGCTACACCTTC.

CDR3 in DNA: TGCGCCAGCAGCTTGAACTACAAACACACAGATACGCAGTATTTT. Translating gives CASSLNYKHTDTQYF. V and J are TRBV5-1 and TRBJ2-3, with unresolved D. V lost 1 base and J lost 2, with 11 bases in between. Per germline, CDR1 SGHRS and CDR2 YFSETQ. The CDR3 has 15 residues.

This clonotype was recorded a few times. This chain links TRBV10-3 with TRBJ2-1; 13 bases map to TRBD2. Germline V gives CDR1 ENHRY, CDR2 SYGVKD. This CDR3 comprises 15 residues. V lost 6 bases to trimming and J lost 9 bases; unmatched junction nucleotides: 8. The CDR3 coding sequence is TGTGCCATCAGCCCGACTAGCGGGGGGATAGGTGAGCAGTTCTTC. Its translation: CAISPTSGGIGEQFF.

This clonotype has a single count. The genes are TRBV21-1 and TRBJ2-5. Matching the DNA end better, TRBJ2-1 makes the J call doubtful. TRBV21-1 is given as a pseudogene. The CDR3 length is 14 residues. CDR3 coding DNA: TGTGCCAGCAGCAAATCTGGACCCCAAGAGACCCAGTTCTTC. It translates to CASSKSGPQETQFF.

This chain links TRBV24-1 with TRBJ2-1; tentative D call: TRBD2 (6 bases). The germline gives CDR1 KGHDR, CDR2 SFDVKD. There are 14 residues in the CDR3. Trimming took off 6 bases at V and 4 bases at J, with 12 bases between the two ends. The chain's CDR3 is CATSWGSGYNEQFF. In DNA, the CDR3 is TGTGCCACCAGTTGGGGTAGCGGTTACAATGAGCAGTTCTTC.

This rearrangement joins TRBV7-8 to TRBJ2-1, with 9 bases that match TRBD1. The junction had 6 bases not matched to a gene; V was cut back by 5 bases and J by 10 bases. There are 13 residues in the CDR3. Germline CDR1 and CDR2: SGHVS and FQNEAQ. The CDR3 region has the DNA TGTGCCAGCAGCACGGACAGGGGAGAGGAGCAGTTCTTC. This codes for CASSTDRGEEQFF. Variable domain in full (rest from reference TRBV7-8 and TRBJ2-1): GAGVSQSPRYKVAKRGQDVALRCDPISGHVSLFWYQQALGQGPEFLTYFQNEAQLDKSGLPSDRFFAERPEGSVSTLKIQRTQQEDSAVYLCASSTDRGEEQFFGPGTRLTVL.

This clonotype has more than one count but fewer than ten. The V and J genes are TRBV20-1 and TRBJ1-1; 10 bases line up with TRBD1. Trimming at V came to 3 bases and at J to 3 bases, leaving 4 bases not matched to a gene. Germline V gene lookup returns CDR1 DFQATT and CDR2 SNEGSKA (reference sequence). The CDR3 is 14 amino acids. CDR3 in DNA: TGCAGTGCTAGGACAGGGGGCGGGCACACTGAAGCTTTCTTT. Its translation: CSARTGGGHTEAFF.

In this sample, this clonotype turned up a few times. The rearrangement joins TRBV7-9 to TRBJ1-2; D gene unclear. The CDR3 consists of 15 residues. The V end was cut by 1 base, the J end by 4 bases, with 13 bases between. From germline, CDR1 is SEHNR and CDR2 FQNEAQ (reference sequence). The CDR3 protein is CASSLGVGRPYGYTF. CDR3 DNA sequence: TGTGCCAGCAGCTTAGGGGTCGGGAGACCCTATGGCTACACCTTC.

This clonotype has a handful of counts. This chain uses TRBV5-1 with TRBJ1-4; D remains unclear. The CDR3 extends over 14 amino acids. The ends were cut back, 0 bases at V and 10 bases at J, with 13 bases in the middle. Germline V lookup: CDR1 SGHRS, CDR2 YFSETQ. This CDR3 reads CASSLVWEYGKLFF. The CDR3 bases are TGCGCCAGCAGCTTGGTGTGGGAGTATGGAAAACTGTTTTTT.

CDR3 sequence: CASSLGLRLNIQYF. The CDR3 nucleotides are TGTGCCAGCAGTCTGGGACTGCGGCTAAACATTCAGTACTTC. The chain recombines TRBV12-3 or TRBV12-4 with TRBJ2-4; D is possibly TRBD2 (6 bases). This CDR3 is built from 14 residues. V was shortened by 5 bases and J by 6 bases, with 14 bases between the two germline ends.

This clonotype was picked up a small number of times. The chain has TRBV4-1 and TRBJ1-5, with 9 bases matching TRBD1. Germline CDR1 is MGHRA and CDR2 is YSYEKL. V shed 4 bases and J 3 bases; nucleotides not matched to a gene: 4. There are 15 residues in the CDR3. This CDR3 reads CASSLWDRDNQPQHF. The CDR3 DNA sequence: TGCGCCAGCAGCCTTTGGGACAGGGACAATCAGCCCCAGCATTTT.

The chain couples TRBV20-1 to TRBJ2-3, with 10 nucleotides matching TRBD2. Looked up from germline, CDR1 is DFQATT and CDR2 is SNEGSKA (reference sequence). J lost 0 bases, V lost 3 bases, and 3 bases had no gene match. The CDR3 totals 15 residues. The CDR3 is CSARPSGSSTDTQYF. Written as DNA, the CDR3 is TGCAGTGCTAGGCCTAGCGGGAGTAGCACAGATACGCAGTATTTT.

This chain connects TRBV20-1 to TRBJ2-5, with 7 nucleotides matching TRBD2. The DNA matches TRBJ2-7 better at its end, which makes the J call doubtful. Germline V gene data show CDR1 as DFQATT and CDR2 as SNEGSKA (reference sequence). This CDR3 is 14 amino acids long. The CDR3 region has the DNA TGCAGTGCTATGCCCGGGACTACGACCTACGAGCAGTACTTC. It codes for CSAMPGTTTYEQYF.

This chain uses TRBV5-1 with TRBJ1-3, with unresolved D. V lost 4 bases and J 0 bases, leaving 14 bases between the germline ends. CDR1 and CDR2 (germline): SGHRS, YFSETQ. This CDR3 is 16 amino acids long. As DNA, the CDR3 is TGCGCCAGCAGCCTGGCCAGGCCGAACTCTGGAAACACCATATATTTT. Translation gives CASSLARPNSGNTIYF.

This clonotype was recorded only once. The rearrangement joins TRBV5-1 to TRBJ1-1; D is undetermined. The CDR3 sequence is 14 residues long. Deletions cut 4 bases from V and 0 bases from J, with 10 bases between. Germline V gene sequence: CDR1 SGHRS, CDR2 YFSETQ. The CDR3 region has the DNA TGCGCCAGCAGCACGGACGCATTGAACACTGAAGCTTTCTTT. This gives the protein CASSTDALNTEAFF.